This T cell receptor (beta chain) was identified during a study of human T cells and chemical hapten exposure (dated by TCRdb to the early 2020s). In terms of the full investigation: For sensitization, 2% DPC in acetone was applied to a roughly 2 cm by roughly 2 cm area of upper inner arm skin. Blood samples were taken from patients before sensitization (week 0) and at 2, 6 and about 24 weeks after DPC sensitization. Libraries were pooled for sequencing, and per-sample TCR yields varied mainly because of small differences in library volumes within the pool. The patient cohort, mostly female, included alopecia areata with under or over 50% scalp involvement, alopecia totalis and alopecia universalis. This study followed changes in the peripheral blood TCR repertoire in vivo during primary and secondary sensitization of alopecia patients to the hapten diphenylcyclopropenone (DPC). Patch testing was done on the upper back using Finn chambers containing 0.01% DPC, and results were scored after 6 days according to International Contact Dermatitis Research Group standards. About 27 alopecia patients gave blood for TCR sequencing at one to four time points (pre-sensitization, 2, 6 and 24 weeks). Throughout the study period of around 24 weeks, patients also received therapeutic DPC doses to the scalp every week. Overall study results and their limits: All patients had alopecia, a presumed autoimmune disease, so their immune response might differ from that of healthy individuals. Expanded TCRs formed significantly more large CDR3 similarity clusters than pre-sensitization or healthy control sets, consistent with antigen-driven responses. The number of PT1 expanded TCRs positively correlated with patch test score, significant at thresholds 8, 16 and 32 but not 4. After repeated subsampling, the strength of the expansion versus patch-test correlation and the threshold at which it became significant changed. DPC sensitization did not change the number of TCRs with a frequency above 1 in 1000, and there was no evidence of changes in global repertoire structure.

The time point tag for this specimen amounts to: patch test 1, 2 weeks after DPC sensitization. The treatment or condition label on this specimen signifies: therapeutic diphenylcyclopropenone sensitization with weekly scalp DPC. At every patch-test visit, the blood draw took place before the patch test was put on. To be eligible, patients had to be aged 18 to 70, diagnosed with alopecia and judged suitable for DPC therapy, while pregnant patients were excluded. Total RNA was isolated from unfractionated whole blood collected in Tempus Blood RNA tubes. V loses 0 bases, J loses 5 bases, and the germline ends lie 10 bases apart. For CDR1 and CDR2, the germline V gene lists MNHNS and SASEGT. Including the terminal cysteine and phenylalanine, the CDR3 comprises 14 residues. CDR3 DNA is the only sequence kept; it has 42 bases, read in frame from the first base. To prepare the library, RACE was applied. The instrument was a NextSeq 500. During library preparation, unique molecular identifiers were attached to individual cDNA molecules so that TCRs could be counted quantitatively and reproducibly. For every blood RNA sample, sequencing covered both the TCR alpha and TCR beta chains. The original methods were these. The median number of TCRs per sample was 85,000 to 100,000, ranging from 23,224 to 690,600. The Decombinator software suite was used to annotate V, J and CDR3 in the TCR reads. To make PS versus PT1 abundance plots, every sample was subsampled to the same number of TCRs (28,000). Expanded TCRs were defined as absent before sensitization and observed at least eight times at the 2-week time point. TCRdb trimmed public reads at Q25 via fastp, called clones via MiXCR and kept in-frame beta chains. CDR3 protein duplicates are merged, each entry listing the most common genes and DNA. It is TCRdb's table, rather than the study itself, that gives the V and J calls and clone size. This sample is represented by over 85,000 distinct CDR3 sequences; around 12% of them were singletons. Approximately 2% of the sample lies in the top ten.

This clonotype was detected ten times or more. Its antigen is still unknown. Base qualities were left out, and no much larger clone turns up one base away. This sample comprised whole blood, obtained in connection with sensitization to the hapten diphenylcyclopropenone (DPC). The chain joins TRBV6-1 to TRBJ2-5, with the D gene not clear enough to name. The origin of this receptor is a woman between 35 and 50 years old with alopecia areata. Some clones in this sample may be carry-over from other donors' samples. The CDR3 has the sequence CASSEAWVQETQYF. The bases read TGTGCCAGCAGTGAAGCATGGGTCCAGGAGACCCAGTACTTC.